A selection of T cell receptor beta chains follows, all from one sample in a study of T cells in Graves' hyperthyroidism and ophthalmopathy. TCRdb reprocessed the multiplex PCR reads via MiXCR and lists one record per CDR3 protein. The table has about 400,000 distinct CDR3 sequences, more than 13% seen once. The sequencing sample was made of blood. These receptors were collected from a woman aged 30 to 39 with Graves' hyperthyroidism. Each CDR3 is given with its conserved first and last residue. Each record gives: clone size, V gene, D gene, J gene, CDR3 DNA, CDR3 protein. A D gene is named only where the DNA matches it firmly. Clone size is shown for a subset of rows, as once, few, many or a class of expanded clone.

many	TRBV16	-	TRBJ2-1	TGTGCCAGCAGCCAATCGGTTCGGGCTTCCTACAATGAGCAGTTCTTC	CASSQSVRASYNEQFF
-	TRBV5-1	TRBD1	TRBJ1-4	TGCGCCAGCAGCTCGGACAGGTGGGGCGAAAAACTGTTTTTT	CASSSDRWGEKLFF
many	TRBV28	-	TRBJ1-1	TGTGCCAGCAGCCCCCCCGCGATTGGGAACACTGAAGCTTTCTTT	CASSPPAIGNTEAFF
many	TRBV2	TRBD1	TRBJ2-1	TGTGCCAGCAGGCCCGGGACAGACTCCTACAATGAGCAGTTCTTC	CASRPGTDSYNEQFF
-	TRBV5-1	-	TRBJ2-1	TGCGCCAGCCTCTTGTCAGACGGTGATGAGCAGTTCTTC	CASLLSDGDEQFF
many	TRBV28	-	TRBJ2-5	TGTGCCAGCAGGACCGAAGAGACCCAGTACTTC	CASRTEETQYF
many	TRBV9	TRBD2	TRBJ2-1	TGTGCCAGCAGCCCGACGATCGGCGGGAGGAGCTCCTACAATGAGCAGTTCTTC	CASSPTIGGRSSYNEQFF
few	TRBV12-3/TRBV12-4	-	TRBJ2-5	TGTGCCAGCAGGCGGATGGGGTGGGGGGAGACCCAGTACTTC	CASRRMGWGETQYF
few	TRBV29-1	-	TRBJ2-2	TGCAGCGTTGAAACTTTCGGTCAGGGTTACACCGGGGAGCTGTTTTTT	CSVETFGQGYTGELFF
few	TRBV4-1	-	TRBJ2-1	TGCGCCAGCAGCCAAGGTCCTTTAATGGGGGAAGGTGAGCAGTTCTTC	CASSQGPLMGEGEQFF
-	TRBV11-2	-	TRBJ2-3	TGTGCCAGCAGCTCGGAAGGCACAGATACGCAGTATTTT	CASSSEGTDTQYF
many	TRBV28	-	TRBJ1-1	TGTGCCAGCAGTTTATCTCCGGCCATGAACACTGAAGCTTTCTTT	CASSLSPAMNTEAFF
many	TRBV28	TRBD1	TRBJ2-2	TGTGCCAGCAATCCTCAGACAGGGGGAGGCAGCGGGGAGCTGTTTTTT	CASNPQTGGGSGELFF
many	TRBV27	TRBD1	TRBJ1-3	TGTGCCAGCAGTTTGGACAGGGGGGCTGGAAACACCATATATTTT	CASSLDRGAGNTIYF
few	TRBV6-6	TRBD2	TRBJ2-1	TGTGCCAGCAGTTACACTAGCGGATACAATGAGCAGTTCTTC	CASSYTSGYNEQFF
-	TRBV19	-	TRBJ2-3	TGTGCCAGTAGTCCGGGGTTAGCGGCCCACACAGATACGCAGTATTTT	CASSPGLAAHTDTQYF
-	TRBV6-6	-	TRBJ2-7	TGTGCCAGCAGTTACCCCCAGCACGAGCAGTACTTC	CASSYPQHEQYF
-	TRBV6-2/TRBV6-3	-	TRBJ1-2	TGTGCCAGCAGTTGGGACCGCCAACGTTATGGCTACACCTTC	CASSWDRQRYGYTF
-	TRBV28	TRBD2	TRBJ2-1	TGTGCCAGCAGTTTCCGTCAGGGGCGCCTAGCGGGACTCAATGAGCAGTTCTTC	CASSFRQGRLAGLNEQFF
many	TRBV28	TRBD2	TRBJ2-1	TGTGCCAGCAGAGCCGGGACTACTTCCCAGAGCTCCTACAATGAGCAGTTCTTC	CASRAGTTSQSSYNEQFF
few	TRBV10-2	TRBD2	TRBJ2-2	TGCGCCAGCAGTGACGCTAGCGGGAGCACCGGGGAGCTGTTTTTT	CASSDASGSTGELFF
few	TRBV6-1	TRBD2	TRBJ2-5	TGTGCCAGCAGTGAATTCACTAGCGGGAGAGAGACCCAGTACTTC	CASSEFTSGRETQYF
few	TRBV7-9	-	TRBJ2-5	TGTGCCAGCAGCTTACACACCGGAGAGACCCAGTACTTC	CASSLHTGETQYF
-	TRBV6-2/TRBV6-3	TRBD1	TRBJ2-5	TGTGCCAGCAGTTACAGGGACAGCGTGGAGACCCAGTACTTC	CASSYRDSVETQYF
many	TRBV2	TRBD1	TRBJ2-7	TGTGCCAGCAGGGGACAGCCAGGGGACGAGCAGTACTTC	CASRGQPGDEQYF
many	TRBV2	-	TRBJ2-7	TGTGCCAGCTCGGAGGTGGGGGCCGCCTACGAGCAGTACTTC	CASSEVGAAYEQYF
-	TRBV29-1	TRBD2	TRBJ2-1	TGCAGCGGTCAGGGACTAGCGCACTACAATGAGCAGTTCTTC	CSGQGLAHYNEQFF
few	TRBV5-5	-	TRBJ2-5	TGTGCCAGCAGCTCCAAGGGCGGGGACCAAGAGACCCAGTACTTC	CASSSKGGDQETQYF
few	TRBV6-2/TRBV6-3	TRBD2	TRBJ2-1	TGTGCCAGCACCCTAGCGGAGTACAATGAGCAGCTCTTC	CASTLAEYNEQLF
-	TRBV9	TRBD1	TRBJ1-4	TGTGCCAGCAGCACCCGCCCCAATGGGGACAGTGAAAAACTGTTTTTT	CASSTRPNGDSEKLFF
few	TRBV20-1	-	TRBJ1-6	TGCAGTGCTACCGATAATTCACCCCTCCACTTT	CSATDNSPLHF
-	TRBV7-9	-	TRBJ1-4	TGTGCCAGCAGCTTACAGGGTATCGGTAATGAAAAACTGTTTTTT	CASSLQGIGNEKLFF
-	TRBV24-1	TRBD2	TRBJ2-3	TGTGCCACCAGTGATAAGAGGCGGGAGGGCGTAACGCAGTATTTT	CATSDKRREGVTQYF
-	TRBV29-1	TRBD2	TRBJ2-7	TGCAGCGTTGATGTAGCGGGAGCAGGAGAGCAGTACTTC	CSVDVAGAGEQYF
-	TRBV18	TRBD2	TRBJ2-3	TGTGCCAGCTCACCAGCGACTAGCGGGAGAGACACAGATACGCAGTATTTT	CASSPATSGRDTDTQYF
-	TRBV20-1	TRBD1	TRBJ1-1	TGCAGTGCTAGCAAAGGGACAGGGGTGGTTCGTTTCACTGAAGCTTTCTTT	CSASKGTGVVRFTEAFF
many	TRBV20-1	TRBD2	TRBJ2-5	TGCAGTGCTAAGACTAGCGGGATGCAAGAGACCCAGTACTTC	CSAKTSGMQETQYF
many	TRBV11-3	-	TRBJ1-1	TGTGCCAGCAGCTCCCCTGGGAACACTGAAGCTTTCTTT	CASSSPGNTEAFF
few	TRBV4-1	-	TRBJ2-4	TGCGCCAGCAGCCGGTTAAGTGTCGGGAGTGGAAACATTCAGTACTTC	CASSRLSVGSGNIQYF
-	TRBV19	TRBD2	TRBJ2-7	TGTGCCAGTAGCCCACTCTTAGCGGGAGGGTCATACGAGCAGTACTTC	CASSPLLAGGSYEQYF
many	TRBV6-1	TRBD2	TRBJ2-7	TGTGCCAGCAGGGGGGGACTAAGCGGGAGCAACGAGCAGTACTTC	CASRGGLSGSNEQYF
many	TRBV7-9	TRBD1	TRBJ2-7	TGTGCCAGCAGCTCAGGACAGGGGGCTCTTCTCCCCTACGAGCAGTACTTC	CASSSGQGALLPYEQYF
-	TRBV14	-	TRBJ1-6	TGTGCCAGCAGCCAAGTTCGGGCCTTACCCCTCCACTTT	CASSQVRALPLHF
many	TRBV2	-	TRBJ2-7	TGTGCCAGCAGTTCTCAGGGTAGCTCCTACGAGCAGTACTTC	CASSSQGSSYEQYF
many	TRBV12-3/TRBV12-4	-	TRBJ1-1	TGTGCCAGCAGTTTTTACACTGAAGCTTTCTTT	CASSFYTEAFF
-	TRBV6-1	TRBD2	TRBJ2-5	TGTGCCAGCAGTGTCGGGACTAGCGGGAGGATGGAGACCCAGTACTTC	CASSVGTSGRMETQYF
many	TRBV15	-	TRBJ1-4	TGTGCCACCAGCAGAGGCGGGGCAACTAATGAAAAACTGTTTTTT	CATSRGGATNEKLFF
few	TRBV6-1	-	TRBJ2-2	TGTGCCAGCGAGGGGGCCGGGGAGCTGTTTTTT	CASEGAGELFF
few	TRBV5-6	-	TRBJ2-1	TGTGCCAGCAGCTACAGACAGGCACTTTACAATGAGCAGTTCTTC	CASSYRQALYNEQFF
many	TRBV5-1	TRBD2	TRBJ2-1	TGCGCCAGCAGCGGGGAGGGATCTAATTACTACAATGAGCAGTTCTTC	CASSGEGSNYYNEQFF
-	TRBV2	-	TRBJ2-7	TGTGCCAGCAGTGTCGGAGGGGACGAGCAGTACTTC	CASSVGGDEQYF
few	TRBV20-1	TRBD1	TRBJ2-7	TGCAGTGCTAGTCAGGGGGCCGCCTACGAGCAGTACTTC	CSASQGAAYEQYF
few	TRBV7-8	-	TRBJ1-2	TGTGCCAGCAGGACTGCGTATGGCTACACCTTC	CASRTAYGYTF
-	TRBV2	-	TRBJ1-1	TGTGCCAGCATACGGGTATCGAACACTGAAGCTTTCTTT	CASIRVSNTEAFF